This is a list of T cell receptor beta chains from one sample in a study of CD4 and CD8 cells across lung adenocarcinoma regions. TCRdb analysed the PCR reads with MiXCR anew, one entry per CDR3 protein. The sample consists of 3,000 to 3,500 distinct CDR3 sequences, 50% to 70% of them appearing once. Sequenced input: CD4+ T cells from the margin of a lung tumor. Receptor source: a male donor with lung adenocarcinoma. The CD4 and CD8 labels of this study may be unreliable. CDR3s include the opening cysteine and the closing phenylalanine or tryptophan. Each record gives: J gene, V gene, D gene, clone size, CDR3 DNA, CDR3 protein. A D gene is named only where the DNA matches it firmly. Clone size is shown for a subset of rows, as once, few, many or a class of expanded clone.

>TRBJ2-1|TRBV7-6|NA|NA
TGTGCCAGCAGCTTAGACTACAACAATGAGCAGTTCTTC
CASSLDYNNEQFF
>TRBJ1-2|TRBV11-1|NA|once
TGTGCCAGCAGCTTGAACAGGGTGACGAACTATGGCTACACCTTC
CASSLNRVTNYGYTF
>TRBJ2-1|TRBV27|NA|few
TGTGTCACGTCGAGTGCCGACAGATTATACAATGAGCAGTTCTTC
CVTSSADRLYNEQFF
>TRBJ2-7|TRBV27|NA|NA
TGTGCCAGCAGTCCATGGGGACGGCGCATTAGTGAGCAGTACTTC
CASSPWGRRISEQYF
>TRBJ2-3|TRBV6-1|NA|NA
TGTGCCAGCAGCGCAAGGTTGACAGATACGCAGTATTTT
CASSARLTDTQYF
>TRBJ2-7|TRBV6-1|TRBD1|NA
TGTGCCAGCTCCCCGGACAGGGACGAGCAGTACTTC
CASSPDRDEQYF
>TRBJ2-7|TRBV12-3/TRBV12-4|NA|NA
TGTGCCAGCAGTTTAGAACCCCTGGGTTCATACGAGCAGTACTTC
CASSLEPLGSYEQYF
>TRBJ2-3|TRBV27|TRBD2|NA
TGTGCCAGCACCGACATCGGGGGGTGGTATGGTGGGGAGGACACAGATACGCAGTATTTT
CASTDIGGWYGGEDTDTQYF
>TRBJ1-5|TRBV6-1|NA|large
TGTGCCAGCAGTGAAACTCGTGCCGGGATTAGCAATCAGCCCCAGCATTTT
CASSETRAGISNQPQHF
>TRBJ1-2|TRBV6-1|TRBD1|NA
TGTGCCAGCAGCCACTATCAGGGGAGACAGGGCGTGGGATGGGGCTACACCTTC
CASSHYQGRQGVGWGYTF
>TRBJ1-4|TRBV6-1|NA|NA
TGTGCCAGCAGCCTTGACAGGCTTGGGAGGGAAAAACTGTTTTTT
CASSLDRLGREKLFF
>TRBJ2-7|TRBV6-1|NA|NA
TGTGCCAGCAGTGAATGGAGTGACGAGCAGTACTTC
CASSEWSDEQYF
>TRBJ2-3|TRBV7-2|NA|NA
TGTGCCAGCAGTTCCCGACTATATACGCAGTATTTT
CASSSRLYTQYF
>TRBJ2-7|TRBV6-5|TRBD1|NA
TGTGCCAGCAGTTACTCTCGGCAGGGGGCTTACGAGCAGTACTTC
CASSYSRQGAYEQYF
>TRBJ2-2|TRBV6-5|NA|NA
TGTGCCAGCAGTTATGGGGCCGGGGAGCTGTTTTTT
CASSYGAGELFF
>TRBJ2-1|TRBV12-5|TRBD2|NA
TGTGCTAGCGGGGGGACCTACAATGAGCAGTTCTTC
CASGGTYNEQFF
>TRBJ2-7|TRBV6-1|NA|NA
TGTGCCAGCAGTGAAGTTGGAAATTTCTACGAGCAGTACTTC
CASSEVGNFYEQYF
>TRBJ2-1|TRBV6-5|NA|NA
TGTGCCAGCAGTTACGACCTTTACAATGAGCAGTTCTTC
CASSYDLYNEQFF
>TRBJ2-1|TRBV6-1|NA|NA
TGTGCCAGCGGTAGGGTTAGCTCCTACAATGAGCAGTTCTTC
CASGRVSSYNEQFF
>TRBJ2-3|TRBV6-1|NA|NA
TGTGCCAGCAGGGCGGGACAGTGTGCCACAAATACGCAGTACTTT
CASRAGQCATNTQYF
>TRBJ2-1|TRBV24-1|TRBD1|medium-sized
TGTGCCACCAGTGAGGGACAGGGGGCCAATGAGCAGTTCTTC
CATSEGQGANEQFF
>TRBJ2-1|TRBV6-1|TRBD1|once
TGTGCCAGCAGTGAAGTAGACAGGGGGCATGAGCAGTTCTTC
CASSEVDRGHEQFF
>TRBJ2-3|TRBV6-5|NA|NA
TGTGCCAGCAGTTTAAAGGGTTACACAGATACGCAGTATTTT
CASSLKGYTDTQYF
>TRBJ2-1|TRBV6-1|NA|NA
TGTGCCAGCAGTGAAGCGTTGCTAGTACTATCCAATGAGCAGTTCTTC
CASSEALLVLSNEQFF
>TRBJ2-1|TRBV11-3|TRBD2|few
TGTGCCAGCAGCTCCTTAGCGGGAAGCGCCACTGTTAATGAGCAGTTCTTC
CASSSLAGSATVNEQFF
>TRBJ2-7|TRBV12-3/TRBV12-4|NA|NA
TGTGCCAGCAGCTCAGGGTCCCTGACTTTAACCTACGAGCAGTACTTC
CASSSGSLTLTYEQYF
>TRBJ2-2|TRBV11-1|TRBD1|NA
TGTGCCAGCAGCCTAAGGACAGGAGCGAACACCGGGGAGCTGTTTTTT
CASSLRTGANTGELFF
>TRBJ2-4|TRBV6-1|NA|few
TGTGCCAGCAGTGAAGGCGGGGCTCGGGGCAAAAACATTCAGTACTTC
CASSEGGARGKNIQYF
>TRBJ1-1|TRBV4-2|NA|NA
TGTGCCAGCAGCCAAGTGGACACTGAAGCTTTCTTT
CASSQVDTEAFF
>TRBJ2-4|TRBV4-1|NA|NA
TGCGCCAGCAGCCATATTAAAATACTTGGGTCAACAATAGCCAAAAACATTCAGTACTTC
CASSHIKILGSTIAKNIQYF
>TRBJ2-4|TRBV7-2|NA|NA
TGTGCCAGCAGCTCCCGGGACCCCATTAACATTCAGTACTTC
CASSSRDPINIQYF
>TRBJ1-5|TRBV10-2|NA|NA
TGCGCCAGCAGTGACACAGCAAATCAGCCCCAGCATTTT
CASSDTANQPQHF